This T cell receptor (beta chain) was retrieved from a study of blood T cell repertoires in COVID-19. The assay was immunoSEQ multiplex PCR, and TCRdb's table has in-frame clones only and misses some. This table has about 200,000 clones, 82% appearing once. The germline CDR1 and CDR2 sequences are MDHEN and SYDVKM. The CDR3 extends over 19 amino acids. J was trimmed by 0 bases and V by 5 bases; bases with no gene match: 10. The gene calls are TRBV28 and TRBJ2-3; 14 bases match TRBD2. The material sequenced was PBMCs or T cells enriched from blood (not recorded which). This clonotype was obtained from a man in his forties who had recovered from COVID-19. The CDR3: CASSTVRTSGRSSTDTQYF. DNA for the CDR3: TGTGCCAGCAGTACAGTAAGGACTAGCGGGAGGTCTAGCACAGATACGCAGTATTTT.